This T cell receptor (beta chain) was recorded in a study of blood T cell repertoires in COVID-19. In the original processing: Cell counts per sample came from amplifying reference gene primers. Generated by immunoSEQ multiplex PCR, the TCRdb table keeps only in-frame clones and is missing some. The V and J calls and clone size are taken from that table; D and trimming were inferred from the DNA. Here the sample spans fewer than 350,000 clones, approximately 91% being singletons. This clone was counted once. Germline CDR1 reads SGHTS; CDR2 reads YDEGEE. This CDR3 contains 16 residues. V lost 3 bases to trimming and J lost 0 bases, with 10 bases between them. Everyone who took part was roughly 18 to 89 years old, and they came from about 25 US areas. Cohort placement rested on clinical history that participants reported themselves.

The TCR originated in a man in his fifties or sixties who had recovered from COVID-19. This chain links TRBV5-8 with TRBJ1-6; the D gene is possibly TRBD1 (5 bases). Sequencing input: PBMCs or T cells enriched from blood (not recorded which). Here the CDR3 reads CASSSIGGSYNSPLHF. In nucleotides, the CDR3 is TGTGCCAGCAGCTCCATCGGGGGCTCCTATAATTCACCCCTCCACTTT.